What follows are 25 T cell receptor beta chains derived from one specimen sequenced in a study of T cells in Graves' hyperthyroidism and ophthalmopathy. What was amplified from RNA transcripts were TCR beta CDR3 regions. The HTBI primer set drove a first-round RT-PCR of the TCR CDR3. TCRdb reprocessed the multiplex PCR reads via MiXCR and lists one record per CDR3 protein. The sample has around 340,000 distinct CDR3 sequences, roughly 17% seen once. Sample: blood. These receptors came from a man aged 25 to 40 with Graves' hyperthyroidism.

The sample holds a few counts of this clonotype. The chain carries TRBV7-2 and TRBJ2-3; tentative D call: TRBD2 (6 bases). V dropped 1 base and J dropped 6 bases, with 11 bases sitting between them. This CDR3 is built from 14 residues. Germline loops: CDR1 SGHTA, CDR2 FQGNSA. Here the CDR3 reads CASSLGGEMDTQYF. For the CDR3, the DNA is TGTGCCAGCAGCTTAGGGGGGGAGATGGATACGCAGTATTTT.

The chain carries TRBV10-3 and TRBJ2-1; 13 nucleotides align to TRBD2. The CDR3 sequence is 13 residues long. V was pared by 10 bases and J by 10 bases, with 7 bases of the junction left unmatched. Germline V gene data show CDR1 as ENHRY and CDR2 as SYGVKD. This CDR3 is CATLGLAGSEQFF. CDR3 nucleotide sequence: TGTGCCACACTGGGACTAGCGGGGTCAGAGCAGTTCTTC.

In the case of this clonotype: A read error may be the cause here, since a much bigger clone is one base away. The chain links TRBV20-1 to TRBJ2-7, with 8 bases aligning to TRBD1. The CDR3 covers 12 residues. Germline CDR1 is DFQATT and CDR2 is SNEGSKA (reference sequence). The CDR3 sequence: CSARSGGYEPYF. The CDR3 nucleotides are TGCAGTGCTAGATCAGGGGGCTACGAGCCGTACTTC.

V is TRBV9 and J is TRBJ1-2; a possible D gene is TRBD1 (5 bases). The length of the CDR3 is 19 residues. Trimming removed 1 base at V and 1 base at J, with 23 bases between. Per the germline V gene, CDR1 is SGDLS and CDR2 is YYNGEE. CDR3 nucleotide sequence: TGTGCCAGCAGCGTATATACAAGCCCCGGGGGTCAGGATAACTATGGCTACACCTTC. Translating it yields CASSVYTSPGGQDNYGYTF.

The rearrangement joins TRBV20-1 to TRBJ1-2; D not resolved. The CDR3 spans 12 residues. Germline V lookup: CDR1 DFQATT, CDR2 SNEGSKA (reference sequence). V lost 3 bases and J lost 2, with 7 bases in between. CDR3 sequence (DNA): TGCAGTGCTAGGGGCAGCAACTATGGCTACACCTTC. It is translated as CSARGSNYGYTF.

The chain uses TRBV5-1 and TRBJ1-1; D is unclear. V lost 0 bases to trimming and J lost 4 bases, with 10 bases between them. Germline CDR1 is SGHRS and CDR2 is YFSETQ. CDR3 size: 14 residues. This CDR3 reads CASSLGGRSTEAFF. CDR3 DNA: TGCGCCAGCAGCTTGGGCGGAAGAAGCACTGAAGCTTTCTTT.

This clonotype was observed a few times. The chain has TRBV7-2 and TRBJ2-3; D is ambiguous. V was trimmed by 1 base and J by 0 bases, leaving 11 bases between them. The CDR3 sequence is 16 residues long. Per the germline V gene, CDR1 is SGHTA and CDR2 is FQGNSA. CDR3 DNA: TGTGCCAGCAGCTTAGGGACCCATTCTAGCACAGATACGCAGTATTTT. It translates to CASSLGTHSSTDTQYF.

This chain joins TRBV30 and TRBJ1-5; tentative D call: TRBD1 (5 bases). Germline loops: CDR1 GTSNPN, CDR2 SVGIG (reference sequence). This CDR3 has 14 residues. Trimming shortened V by 1 base and J by 7 bases, and 14 bases separated the two germline ends. The CDR3 loop is CAWSGGVADQPQHF. CDR3 nucleotide sequence: TGTGCCTGGAGTGGGGGGGTAGCAGACCAGCCCCAGCATTTT.

This clonotype has just a few counts. The chain couples TRBV7-3 to TRBJ2-1; TRBD2 matches 8 bases. Trimming cost V 5 bases and J 2 bases; bases outside gene matches: 5. Germline assignment: CDR1 SGHTA and CDR2 FQGTGA. The CDR3 sequence is 15 residues long. The CDR3 nucleotides read TGTGCCAGCAGCCCGGTAGCGGGGACCTACAATGAGCAGTTCTTC. Translated, it gives CASSPVAGTYNEQFF.

V gene TRBV27 combines with J gene TRBJ2-3; TRBD2 matches at 7 bases. Per germline, CDR1 MNHEY and CDR2 SMNVEV (reference sequence). V trimming: 2 bases; J trimming: 1 base; junction bases outside the gene matches: 9. This CDR3 spans 17 amino acids. The CDR3 nucleotides are TGTGCCAGCAGTTTAGAGGGACGGGGGAGGGGCACAGATACGCAGTATTTT. As protein: CASSLEGRGRGTDTQYF.

This clonotype was seen a few times. The J gene is TRBJ1-2, the V gene TRBV19, with TRBD1 matching over 12 bases. Germline CDR1 and CDR2: LNHDA and SQIVND (reference sequence). The CDR3 spans 14 residues. V trimming: 7 bases; J trimming: 6 bases; junction bases outside the gene matches: 6. DNA for the CDR3: TGTGCCAGTAACATGGGGACAGGGGGCGATGGCTACACCTTC. Encoded protein: CASNMGTGGDGYTF.

This clonotype was observed a handful of times. The chain has TRBV20-1 and TRBJ2-1, with D perhaps matching TRBD1 or TRBD2 (5 bases each). The CDR3 runs to 10 residues. V lost 7 bases and J 8 bases, leaving 9 bases between the germline ends. CDR1 and CDR2 from the germline V gene are DFQATT and SNEGSKA (reference sequence). The CDR3 spells CSGGVDEQFF. Here the CDR3 DNA reads TGCAGTGGAGGGGTCGATGAGCAGTTCTTC.

This chain links TRBV20-1 with TRBJ1-4, with TRBD1 as a possible D gene (6 bases). Germline V lookup: CDR1 DFQATT, CDR2 SNEGSKA (reference sequence). Trimming pared 6 bases from V and 5 bases from J, leaving 10 bases between. The CDR3 has 12 amino acids. The CDR3 bases are TGCAGTGCCCTCGGGACAAATGAAAAACTGTTTTTT. Its protein product is CSALGTNEKLFF.

With respect to this clonotype: Given a much more abundant clone one base away, this may be a read error. The chain joins TRBV20-1 to TRBJ1-2, with 8 positions matching TRBD1. CDR1 and CDR2 (germline): DFQATT, SNEGSKA (reference sequence). CDR3 length equals 15 residues. The DNA of the CDR3 is TGCAGTGCTAGACCACAGGGGGACTATAGCTATGGCTGCACCTTC. Protein product: CSARPQGDYSYGCTF.

This clonotype was seen ten or more times. The chain couples TRBV5-1 to TRBJ2-7; 12 nucleotides agree with TRBD2. Germline values: CDR1 SGHRS, CDR2 YFSETQ. V lost 0 bases to trimming and J lost 1 base; unmatched junction nucleotides: 2. The CDR3 spans 16 residues. The CDR3 nucleotides are TGCGCCAGCAGCTTGGGTCTAGCGGGAGGGTCCTACGAGCAGTACTTC. Translated: CASSLGLAGGSYEQYF.

At least ten counts were recorded for this clonotype. The chain joins TRBV28 to TRBJ2-1, with 7 bases fitting TRBD1. With 6 bases clipped from V and 10 bases from J, the junction kept 6 bases outside the gene matches. The germline gives CDR1 MDHEN, CDR2 SYDVKM. This CDR3 is built from 12 residues. CDR3 DNA: TGTGCCAGCAGCCTGGGACAGCGGGAGCAGTTCTTC. Translated, it gives CASSLGQREQFF.

This clonotype has a count of ten or more. V and J are TRBV28 and TRBJ2-3; 9 nucleotides line up with TRBD1. V shed 7 bases and J 4 bases; nucleotides not matched to a gene: 6. Germline lookup yields CDR1 MDHEN and CDR2 SYDVKM. The CDR3 totals 14 residues. This CDR3 is CASIPGQGPDTQYF. As DNA, the CDR3 is TGTGCCAGCATTCCGGGACAGGGACCAGATACGCAGTATTTT.

This clonotype came up a few times. A read error may explain this, as a much larger clone is one base away. CDR3 sequence reads: CASSYQGTVYNQPQHF. The CDR3 DNA sequence: TGTGCCAGCAGTTATCAAGGTACTGTCTACAATCAGCCCCAGCATTTT. The chain is built from TRBV6-5 and TRBJ1-5, with D unresolved. The CDR3 is 16 amino acids. V was trimmed by 3 bases and J by 3 bases, leaving 15 bases between them. Looked up from germline, CDR1 is MNHEY and CDR2 is SVGAGI.

J is TRBJ2-4 and V is TRBV14; D unresolved. The CDR3 is 12 amino acids. Trimming took 4 bases from V and 7 from J, leaving 8 bases between them. The germline gives CDR1 SGHDN, CDR2 FVKESK. Here the CDR3 DNA reads TGTGCCAGCAGCCCGAGTGGTAACATTCAGTACTTC. It is translated as CASSPSGNIQYF.

This clonotype was seen ten or more times. The chain joins TRBV11-2 to TRBJ2-1; possibly TRBD2 for D (6 bases). The CDR3 length is 14 residues. Germline CDR1 and CDR2: SGHAT and FQNNGV. Deletions cut 2 bases from V and 4 bases from J, with 9 bases between. The CDR3 nucleotides are TGTGCCAGCAGCTTACTCCGGGGGTACAATGAGCAGTTCTTC. This sequence encodes CASSLLRGYNEQFF. The full variable domain, in which reference TRBV11-2 and TRBJ2-1 provide the parts outside the CDR3, is EAGVAQSPRYKIIEKRQSVAFWCNPISGHATLYWYQQILGQGPKLLIQFQNNGVVDDSQLPKDRFSAERLKGVDSTLKIQPAKLEDSAVYLCASSLLRGYNEQFFGPGTRLTVL.

The chain carries TRBV20-1 and TRBJ1-1, with 9 bases matching TRBD1. Germline CDR1 DFQATT, CDR2 SNEGSKA (reference sequence). The CDR3 loop spans 15 amino acids. For the CDR3, the DNA is TGCAGGGCGAGAGCCGGACAGGGGATTACGACTGAAGCTTTCTTT. Protein: CRARAGQGITTEAFF.

This clonotype was counted a few times. The chain links TRBV5-4 to TRBJ2-3, with D maybe TRBD1 (6 bases). Germline CDR1 and CDR2: SGHNT and YYREEE (reference sequence). The CDR3 has 15 residues. V was cut by 2 bases and J by 6 bases, with 16 bases left in between. The CDR3 DNA reads TGTGCCAGCAGCTTTGGGTTGGGGGCCCGTGATACGCAGTATTTT. This gives the protein CASSFGLGARDTQYF.

This clonotype was observed a handful of times. The CDR3 nucleotides are TGTGCCAGCAGAGGCCAACCGAACTATGGCTACACCTTC. Translating it yields CASRGQPNYGYTF. This chain joins TRBV13 and TRBJ1-2, with unresolved D. The CDR3 is 13 amino acids. V shed 6 bases and J shed 2 bases, with 10 bases lying between them. The germline CDR1 and CDR2 sequences are PRHDT and FYEKMQ (reference sequence).

This clonotype was detected only a few times. The chain joins TRBV7-2 to TRBJ1-5, with unresolved D. Germline CDR1 is SGHTA and CDR2 is FQGNSA. This CDR3 contains 15 residues. V shed 5 bases and J shed 0 bases, with 11 bases lying between them. CDR3 sequence: CASSPDSGSNQPQHF. CDR3 nucleotide sequence: TGTGCCAGCAGCCCGGACTCGGGTAGCAATCAGCCCCAGCATTTT.

The table lists this clonotype with many counts. The CDR3 coding sequence is TGTGCCAGCAGGGATGTGACGAACACTGAAGCTTTCTTT. Its translation: CASRDVTNTEAFF. The chain employs TRBV6-1 and TRBJ1-1; D uncertain. Trimming removed 6 bases from V and 1 base from J, with 9 bases in between. Germline V gene sequence: CDR1 MNHNS, CDR2 SASEGT. CDR3 length: 13 residues.